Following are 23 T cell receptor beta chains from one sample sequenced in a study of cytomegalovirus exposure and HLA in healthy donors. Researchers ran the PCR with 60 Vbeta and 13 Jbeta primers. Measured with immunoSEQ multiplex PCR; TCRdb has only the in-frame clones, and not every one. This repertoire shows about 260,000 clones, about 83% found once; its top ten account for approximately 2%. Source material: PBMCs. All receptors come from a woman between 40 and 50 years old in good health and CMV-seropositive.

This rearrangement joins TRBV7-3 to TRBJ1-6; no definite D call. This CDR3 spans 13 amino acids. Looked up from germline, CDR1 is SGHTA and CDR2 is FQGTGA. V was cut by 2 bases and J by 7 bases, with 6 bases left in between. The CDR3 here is CASSLEANSPLHF. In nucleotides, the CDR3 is TGTGCCAGCAGCTTAGAGGCAAATTCACCCCTCCACTTT.

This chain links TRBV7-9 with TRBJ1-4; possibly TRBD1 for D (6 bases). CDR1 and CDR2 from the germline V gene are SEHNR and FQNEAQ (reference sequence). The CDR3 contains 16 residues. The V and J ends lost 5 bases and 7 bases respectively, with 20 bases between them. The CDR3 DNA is TGTGCCAGCAGCCATTCTCAGGGGATTCTTGGTGAAAAACTGTTTTTT. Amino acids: CASSHSQGILGEKLFF.

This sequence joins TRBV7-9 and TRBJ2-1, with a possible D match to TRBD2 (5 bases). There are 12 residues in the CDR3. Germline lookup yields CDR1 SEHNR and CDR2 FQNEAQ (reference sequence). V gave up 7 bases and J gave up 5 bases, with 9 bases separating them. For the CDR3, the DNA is TGTGCCAGCAAGTACGGGGACAATGAGCAGTTCTTC. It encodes CASKYGDNEQFF.

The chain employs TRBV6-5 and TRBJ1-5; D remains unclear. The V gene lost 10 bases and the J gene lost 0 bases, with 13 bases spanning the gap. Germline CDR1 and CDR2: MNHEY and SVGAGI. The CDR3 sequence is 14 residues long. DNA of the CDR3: TGTGCCACCTCTACGGGGTATAGCAATCAGCCCCAGCATTTT. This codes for CATSTGYSNQPQHF.

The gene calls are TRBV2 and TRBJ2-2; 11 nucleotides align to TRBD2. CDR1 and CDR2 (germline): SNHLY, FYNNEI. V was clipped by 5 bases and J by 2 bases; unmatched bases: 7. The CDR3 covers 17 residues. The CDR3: CASSNPGLAANTGELFF. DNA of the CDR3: TGTGCCAGCAGTAACCCGGGACTAGCGGCAAACACCGGGGAGCTGTTTTTT.

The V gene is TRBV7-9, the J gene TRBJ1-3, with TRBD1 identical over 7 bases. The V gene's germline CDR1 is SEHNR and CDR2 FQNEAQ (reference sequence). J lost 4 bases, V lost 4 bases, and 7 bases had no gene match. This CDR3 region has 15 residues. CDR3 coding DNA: TGTGCCAGCAGCTCCTACAGGGGAGCAGGAAACACCATATATTTT. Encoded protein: CASSSYRGAGNTIYF. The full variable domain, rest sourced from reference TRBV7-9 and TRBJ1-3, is DTGVSQNPRHKITKRGQNVTFRCDPISEHNRLYWYRQTLGQGPEFLTYFQNEAQLEKSRLLSDRFSAERPKGSFSTLEIQRTEQGDSAMYLCASSSYRGAGNTIYFGEGSWLTVV.

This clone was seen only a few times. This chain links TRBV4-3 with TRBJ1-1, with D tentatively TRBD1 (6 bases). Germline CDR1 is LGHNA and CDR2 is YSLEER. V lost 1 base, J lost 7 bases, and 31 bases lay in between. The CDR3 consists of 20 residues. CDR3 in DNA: TGCGCCAGCAGCCAAGCCCCACACGGGGGCAAACCCCTATGGGGGGGTGAAGCTTTCTTT. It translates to CASSQAPHGGKPLWGGEAFF.

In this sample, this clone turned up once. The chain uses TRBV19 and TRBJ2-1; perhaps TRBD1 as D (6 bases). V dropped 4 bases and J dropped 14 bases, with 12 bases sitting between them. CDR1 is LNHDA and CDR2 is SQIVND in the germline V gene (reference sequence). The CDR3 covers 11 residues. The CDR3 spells CASSSAGAEFF. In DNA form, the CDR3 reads TGTGCCAGTAGTAGCGCAGGGGCGGAGTTCTTC.

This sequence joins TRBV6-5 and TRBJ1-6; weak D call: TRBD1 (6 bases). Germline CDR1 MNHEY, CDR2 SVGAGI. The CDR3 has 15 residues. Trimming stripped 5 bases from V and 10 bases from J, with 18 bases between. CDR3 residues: CASSAGEISRSPLHF. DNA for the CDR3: TGTGCCAGCAGTGCAGGGGAGATTTCTCGATCACCCCTCCACTTT.

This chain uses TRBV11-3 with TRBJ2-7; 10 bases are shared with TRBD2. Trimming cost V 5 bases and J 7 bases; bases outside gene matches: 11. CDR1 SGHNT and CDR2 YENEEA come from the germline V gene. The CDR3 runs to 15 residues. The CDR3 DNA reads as TGTGCCAGCAGCGTAAAAGCGGGAGGGCCGTTAGAGCAGTACTTC. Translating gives CASSVKAGGPLEQYF.

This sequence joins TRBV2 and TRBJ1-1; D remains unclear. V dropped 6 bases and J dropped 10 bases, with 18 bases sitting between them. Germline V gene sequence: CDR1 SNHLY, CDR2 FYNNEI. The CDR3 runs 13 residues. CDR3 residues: CASRLTEVSGAFF. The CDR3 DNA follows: TGTGCCAGCAGGCTAACCGAAGTCTCGGGAGCTTTCTTT.

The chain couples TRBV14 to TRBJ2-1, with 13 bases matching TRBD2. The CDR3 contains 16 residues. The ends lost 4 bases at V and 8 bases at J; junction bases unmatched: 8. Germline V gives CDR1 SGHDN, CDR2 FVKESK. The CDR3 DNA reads TGTGCCAGCAGCCGAAGAGGACTAGCGGGAGAGCATGAGCAGTTCTTC. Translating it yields CASSRRGLAGEHEQFF. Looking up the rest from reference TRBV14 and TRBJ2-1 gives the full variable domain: EAGVTQFPSHSVIEKGQTVTLRCDPISGHDNLYWYRRVMGKEIKFLLHFVKESKQDESGMPNNRFLAERTGGTYSTLKVQPAELEDSGVYFCASSRRGLAGEHEQFFGPGTRLTVL.

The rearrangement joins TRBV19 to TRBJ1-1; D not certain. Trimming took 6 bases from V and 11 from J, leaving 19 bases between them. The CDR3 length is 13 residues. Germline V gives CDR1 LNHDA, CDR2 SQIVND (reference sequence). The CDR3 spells CASSRRTLDGAFF. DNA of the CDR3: TGTGCCAGTAGCCGGAGGACCCTCGATGGGGCTTTCTTT. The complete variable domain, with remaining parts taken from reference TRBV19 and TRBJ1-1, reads DGGITQSPKYLFRKEGQNVTLSCEQNLNHDAMYWYRQDPGQGLRLIYYSQIVNDFQKGDIAEGYSVSREKKESFPLTVTSAQKNPTAFYLCASSRRTLDGAFFGQGTRLTVV.

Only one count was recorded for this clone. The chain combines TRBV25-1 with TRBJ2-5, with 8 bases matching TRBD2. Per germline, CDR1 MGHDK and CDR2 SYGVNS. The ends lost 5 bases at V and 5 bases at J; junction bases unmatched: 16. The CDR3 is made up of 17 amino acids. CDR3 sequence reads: CASSSPLAGPPGETQYF. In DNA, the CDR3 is TGTGCCAGCAGTTCTCCTCTAGCGGGTCCCCCGGGGGAGACCCAGTACTTC.

Here the CDR3 reads CASSEETGASGKLFF. CDR3 coding DNA: TGTGCCAGCAGTGAGGAGACAGGCGCCTCTGGAAAACTGTTTTTT. This sequence joins TRBV6-1 and TRBJ1-4, with D possibly being TRBD1 (6 bases). The CDR3 spans 15 residues. The germline CDR1 and CDR2 sequences are MNHNS and SASEGT. With 3 bases removed from V and 10 bases from J, the gap between germline ends came to 18 bases.

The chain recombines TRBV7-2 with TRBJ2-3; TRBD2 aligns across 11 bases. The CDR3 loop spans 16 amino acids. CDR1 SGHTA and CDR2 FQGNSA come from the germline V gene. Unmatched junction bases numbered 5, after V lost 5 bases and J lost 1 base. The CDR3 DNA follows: TGTGCCAGCAGCCAAGGACTAGCGGGCGGCACAGATACGCAGTATTTT. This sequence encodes CASSQGLAGGTDTQYF.

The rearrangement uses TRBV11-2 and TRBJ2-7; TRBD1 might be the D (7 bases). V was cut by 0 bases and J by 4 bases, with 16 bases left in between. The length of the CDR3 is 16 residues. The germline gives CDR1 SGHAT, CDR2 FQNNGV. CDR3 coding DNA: TGTGCCAGCAGCTTAGAGAGAGGCCAGGGGGGTTACGAGCAGTACTTC. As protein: CASSLERGQGGYEQYF.

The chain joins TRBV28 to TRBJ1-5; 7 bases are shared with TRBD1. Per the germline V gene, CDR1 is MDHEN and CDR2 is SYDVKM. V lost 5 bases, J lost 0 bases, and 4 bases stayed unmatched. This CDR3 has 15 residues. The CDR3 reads CASSPRQGSNQPQHF. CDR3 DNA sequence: TGTGCCAGCAGTCCCCGACAGGGTAGCAATCAGCCCCAGCATTTT.

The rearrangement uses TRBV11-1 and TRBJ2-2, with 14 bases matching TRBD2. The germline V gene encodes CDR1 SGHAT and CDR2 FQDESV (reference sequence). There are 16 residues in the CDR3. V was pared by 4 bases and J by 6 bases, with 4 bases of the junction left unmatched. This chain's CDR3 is CASSSGLAGVPGELFF. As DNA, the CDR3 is TGTGCCAGCAGCTCGGGACTAGCGGGAGTTCCCGGGGAGCTGTTTTTT.

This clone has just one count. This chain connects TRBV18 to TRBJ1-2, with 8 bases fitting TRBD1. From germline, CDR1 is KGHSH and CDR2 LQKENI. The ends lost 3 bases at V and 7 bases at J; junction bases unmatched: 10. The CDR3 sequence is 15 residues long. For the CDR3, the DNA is TGTGCCAGCTCACCTGGACAGGGAGGAGGTTCTGGCTACACCTTC. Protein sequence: CASSPGQGGGSGYTF.

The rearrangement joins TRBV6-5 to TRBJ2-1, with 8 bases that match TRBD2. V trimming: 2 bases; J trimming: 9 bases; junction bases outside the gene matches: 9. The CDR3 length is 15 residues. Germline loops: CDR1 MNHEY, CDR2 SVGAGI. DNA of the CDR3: TGTGCCAGCAGTTACCAAATGGGACTAGAGGGTGAGCAGTTCTTC. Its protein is CASSYQMGLEGEQFF.

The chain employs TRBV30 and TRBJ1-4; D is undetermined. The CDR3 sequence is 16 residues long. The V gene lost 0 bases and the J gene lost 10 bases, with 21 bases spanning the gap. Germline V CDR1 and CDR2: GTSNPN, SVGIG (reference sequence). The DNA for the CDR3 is TGTGCCTGGAGTGTCGCGAGGTTTGAATCCGTTGGAAAACTGTTTTTT. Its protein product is CAWSVARFESVGKLFF.

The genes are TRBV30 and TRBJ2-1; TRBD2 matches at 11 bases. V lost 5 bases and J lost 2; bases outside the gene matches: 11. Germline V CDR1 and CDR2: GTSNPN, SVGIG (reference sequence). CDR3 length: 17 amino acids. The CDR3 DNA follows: TGTGCCTGGGACCCCGGGACTAGCGGCAGGCCCTACAATGAGCAGTTCTTC. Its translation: CAWDPGTSGRPYNEQFF.